This is a list of T cell receptor beta chains from one sample in a study of blood T cell repertoires in COVID-19. Libraries were prepared by immunoSEQ multiplex PCR; TCRdb keeps only in-frame clonotypes and omits some of them. The sample records about 350,000 clones, about 90% being singletons. Sequencing was performed on PBMCs or T cells enriched from blood (not recorded which). The origin of the receptors is a woman aged 30 to 39 who had recovered from COVID-19. CDR3s include the opening cysteine and the closing phenylalanine or tryptophan. The D gene is left open where the match is weak. Clone sizes are given selectively: once, few, many, or a class where the clone is expanded.

>few|TRBD1|TRBJ1-2|TRBV4-1
CASSNGQDLYGYTF
TGCGCCAGCAGCAACGGACAGGACCTCTATGGCTACACCTTC
>-|TRBD1|TRBJ1-5|TRBV27
CASSGQGLNQPQHF
TGTGCCAGCAGCGGACAGGGCTTGAATCAGCCCCAGCATTTT
>-|-|TRBJ2-7|TRBV5-1
CASSLGPGGGSYEQYF
TGCGCCAGCAGCTTGGGGCCGGGGGGCGGCTCCTACGAGCAGTACTTC
>-|-|TRBJ2-7|TRBV10-1
CASSETSGAPEQYF
TGCGCCAGCAGTGAGACGTCGGGAGCTCCCGAGCAGTACTTC
>-|TRBD1|TRBJ2-7|TRBV25-1
CASSANPGTGRNEQYF
TGTGCCAGCAGTGCGAACCCCGGGACAGGGAGAAACGAGCAGTACTTC
>-|TRBD1|TRBJ1-2|TRBV19
CASRNRGPNYGYTF
TGTGCCAGTAGGAACAGGGGTCCTAACTATGGCTACACCTTC
>-|-|TRBJ1-1|TRBV6-6
CASSYSFLNTEAFF
TGTGCCAGCAGTTACTCCTTCCTGAACACTGAAGCTTTCTTT
>-|-|TRBJ1-2|TRBV28
CASRDGWDFYGYTF
TGTGCCAGCAGGGATGGTTGGGACTTCTATGGCTACACCTTC
>-|-|TRBJ2-5|TRBV5-4
CASSRTETGETQYF
TGTGCCAGCAGCCGTACAGAGACGGGGGAGACCCAGTACTTC
>-|TRBD2|TRBJ2-7|TRBV18
CASSPGLAGVTGEQYF
TGTGCCAGCTCTCCGGGACTAGCGGGGGTCACGGGAGAGCAGTACTTC